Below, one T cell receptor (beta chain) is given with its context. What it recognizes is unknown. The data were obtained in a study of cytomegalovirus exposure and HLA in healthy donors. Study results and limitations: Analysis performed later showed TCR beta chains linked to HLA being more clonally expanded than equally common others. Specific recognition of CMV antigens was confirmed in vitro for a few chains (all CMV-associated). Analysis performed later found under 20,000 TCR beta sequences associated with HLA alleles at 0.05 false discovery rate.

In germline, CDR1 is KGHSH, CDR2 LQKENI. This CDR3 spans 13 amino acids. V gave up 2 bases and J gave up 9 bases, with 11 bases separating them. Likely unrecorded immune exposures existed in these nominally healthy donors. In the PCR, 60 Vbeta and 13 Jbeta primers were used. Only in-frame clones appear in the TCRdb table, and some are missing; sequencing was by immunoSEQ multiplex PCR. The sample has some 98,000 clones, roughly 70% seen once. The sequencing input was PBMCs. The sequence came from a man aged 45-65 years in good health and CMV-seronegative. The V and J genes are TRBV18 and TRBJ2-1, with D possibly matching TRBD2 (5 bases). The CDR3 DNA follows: TGTGCCAGCTCACCATCTAGCTCAACTGAGCAGTTCTTC. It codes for CASSPSSSTEQFF.